Following are 31 T cell receptor beta chains from one sample sequenced in a study of cytomegalovirus exposure and HLA in healthy donors. Here immunoSEQ multiplex PCR was the method, and the copy in TCRdb shows in-frame clones only, minus some. Of approximately 200,000 clones listed, just over 90% are singletons. The sample comprised PBMCs. These receptors originate from a woman in her late teens or twenties in good health and CMV-seronegative.

The rearrangement joins TRBV2 to TRBJ2-6; the match to TRBD1 covers 9 bases. Unmatched junction bases numbered 3, after V lost 8 bases and J lost 1 base. This CDR3 is built from 15 residues. Germline CDR1 SNHLY, CDR2 FYNNEI. This CDR3 reads CASVQGASGANVLTF. DNA of the CDR3: TGTGCCAGCGTACAGGGGGCTTCTGGGGCCAACGTCCTGACTTTC.

The chain's CDR3 is CATSRGGDYYGYTF. CDR3 coding DNA: TGTGCCACCAGCAGAGGGGGGGATTACTATGGCTACACCTTC. The chain is built from TRBV15 and TRBJ1-2, with a weak D call TRBD1 (5 bases). V was trimmed by 1 base and J by 3 bases, leaving 9 bases between them. Per germline, CDR1 LNHNV and CDR2 YYDKDF (reference sequence). There are 14 residues in the CDR3.

The table lists this clone with a count of one. The chain employs TRBV11-3 and TRBJ2-3; 12 bases are shared with TRBD2. The CDR3 totals 16 residues. CDR1 and CDR2 (germline): SGHNT, YENEEA. V lost 2 bases to trimming and J lost 1 base; unmatched junction nucleotides: 1. Here the CDR3 reads CASSLRTSGGTDTQYF. The CDR3 coding sequence is TGTGCCAGCAGCTTACGGACTAGCGGGGGCACAGATACGCAGTATTTT.

In this sample, this clone turned up a few times. V is TRBV5-1 and J is TRBJ2-1; TRBD2 agrees at 7 bases. CDR3 length equals 15 residues. The ends lost 3 bases at V and 8 bases at J; junction bases unmatched: 11. Germline values: CDR1 SGHRS, CDR2 YFSETQ. CDR3 loop: CASSSASTSFDEQFF. For the CDR3, the DNA is TGCGCCAGCAGCTCGGCCTCGACTAGCTTTGATGAGCAGTTCTTC.

This chain joins TRBV18 and TRBJ1-4, with TRBD1 matching over 7 bases. The CDR3 totals 13 residues. In germline, CDR1 is KGHSH, CDR2 LQKENI. With 10 bases clipped from V and 6 bases from J, the junction kept 8 bases outside the gene matches. CDR3 sequence: CATTRGAHEKLFF. As DNA, the CDR3 is TGTGCCACCACCAGGGGGGCTCATGAAAAACTGTTTTTT. The variable domain in full, completed from reference TRBV18 and TRBJ1-4, reads NAGVMQNPRHLVRRRGQEARLRCSPMKGHSHVYWYRQLPEEGLKFMVYLQKENIIDESGMPKERFSAEFPKEGPSILRIQQVVRGDSAAYFCATTRGAHEKLFFGSGTQLSVL.

This sequence joins TRBV5-3 and TRBJ2-7; tentatively, D is TRBD2 (5 bases). TRBV5-3 is an ORF for which the function is uncertain. The CDR3 sequence is 17 residues long. Trimming cost V 4 bases and J 3 bases, with 23 bases left between them. The DNA for the CDR3 is TGTGCCAGAAGCGGGTCAACCCTGAGAGGGCTCCTCTACGAGCAGTACTTC. Amino acid sequence: CARSGSTLRGLLYEQYF.

The genes are TRBV14 and TRBJ1-2; D gene unclear. Trimming removed 0 bases from V and 4 bases from J, with 6 bases in between. Germline V lookup: CDR1 SGHDN, CDR2 FVKESK. This CDR3 is 13 amino acids long. CDR3 protein: CASSQDRLYGYTF. The CDR3 bases are TGTGCCAGCAGCCAAGATCGACTCTATGGCTACACCTTC.

This chain joins TRBV30 and TRBJ2-1; no firm D call. CDR1 and CDR2 from the germline V gene are GTSNPN and SVGIG (reference sequence). The V end lost 0 bases, the J end lost 5 bases, and 14 bases lay between the germline ends. The length of the CDR3 is 15 residues. This chain's CDR3 is CAWSVASALHNEQFF. The CDR3 region has the DNA TGTGCCTGGAGTGTTGCTAGTGCTCTCCACAATGAGCAGTTCTTC.

This chain uses TRBV30 with TRBJ1-2; no definite D call. Germline CDR1 GTSNPN, CDR2 SVGIG (reference sequence). V shed 0 bases and J shed 9 bases, with 11 bases lying between them. This CDR3 contains 12 residues. The CDR3 DNA is TGTGCCTGGAGTGTACCCCCCTGGCGCTACACCTTC. Its protein product is CAWSVPPWRYTF.

This clone was detected only a few times. The rearrangement joins TRBV10-3 to TRBJ1-5; D unclear. The CDR3 length is 16 residues. V lost 10 bases to trimming and J lost 3 bases, with 22 bases between them. The germline V gene has CDR1 ENHRY and CDR2 SYGVKD. The CDR3 loop reads CATQPRAGVVNQPQHF. CDR3 DNA: TGTGCCACCCAACCTCGGGCCGGGGTAGTCAATCAGCCCCAGCATTTT.

This clone was picked up one time. V usage is TRBV11-2 and J usage is TRBJ2-7, with TRBD1 as a possible D gene (7 bases). Trimming shortened V by 3 bases and J by 7 bases, and 16 bases separated the two germline ends. Germline CDR1 and CDR2: SGHAT and FQNNGV. This CDR3 is 14 amino acids long. The CDR3 region is CASSFLEGAGEQYF. CDR3 DNA: TGTGCCAGCAGCTTCTTAGAGGGGGCGGGAGAGCAGTACTTC.

The chain combines TRBV6-4 with TRBJ2-2; no definite D call. The CDR3 contains 12 residues. The V end lost 7 bases, the J end lost 0 bases, and 3 bases lay between the germline ends. Looked up from germline, CDR1 is MRHNA and CDR2 is SNTAGT. CDR3 protein: CASTSNTGELFF. CDR3 DNA sequence: TGTGCCAGCACGTCGAACACCGGGGAGCTGTTTTTT.

The rearrangement uses TRBV27 and TRBJ1-6; the match to TRBD1 covers 7 bases. The CDR3 loop spans 14 amino acids. V lost 7 bases to trimming and J lost 4 bases; unmatched junction nucleotides: 4. CDR1 MNHEY and CDR2 SMNVEV come from the germline V gene (reference sequence). CDR3 sequence: CASNRGVYNSPLHF. The CDR3 DNA follows: TGTGCCAGCAACAGGGGTGTTTATAATTCACCCCTCCACTTT.

The DNA of the CDR3 is TGCGCCAGCAGTGAGGGGGGACTAGTTGACTACAATGAGCAGTTCTTC. Amino acid sequence: CASSEGGLVDYNEQFF. V gene TRBV10-2 combines with J gene TRBJ2-1; 8 bases fit TRBD2. CDR1 is WSHSY and CDR2 is SAAADI in the germline V gene. This CDR3 contains 16 residues. V trimming: 2 bases; J trimming: 3 bases; junction bases outside the gene matches: 6.

The rearrangement uses TRBV28 and TRBJ1-1; D may be TRBD1 (5 bases). The length of the CDR3 is 14 residues. Germline CDR1 MDHEN, CDR2 SYDVKM. Trimming stripped 3 bases from V and 3 bases from J, with 11 bases between. The CDR3 loop is CASSLPWGDTEAFF. Here the CDR3 DNA reads TGTGCCAGCAGTTTGCCCTGGGGGGACACTGAAGCTTTCTTT. Full variable domain (outside the CDR3, taken from reference TRBV28 and TRBJ1-1): DVKVTQSSRYLVKRTGEKVFLECVQDMDHENMFWYRQDPGLGLRLIYFSYDVKMKEKGDIPEGYSVSREKKERFSLILESASTNQTSMYLCASSLPWGDTEAFFGQGTRLTVV.

The chain uses TRBV2 and TRBJ2-2; 15 positions match TRBD2. This CDR3 is built from 16 residues. Germline V gene data show CDR1 as SNHLY and CDR2 as FYNNEI. Trimming at V came to 6 bases and at J to 6 bases, leaving 5 bases not matched to a gene. The CDR3 loop is CASSWTSGRAAGELFF. CDR3 sequence (DNA): TGTGCCAGCAGCTGGACTAGCGGGAGGGCCGCCGGGGAGCTGTTTTTT.

The rearrangement joins TRBV4-1 to TRBJ2-7; 8 bases line up with TRBD2. Germline V gives CDR1 MGHRA, CDR2 YSYEKL. The length of the CDR3 is 16 residues. V shed 1 base, J shed 2 bases, and the junction held 7 bases outside the gene matches. CDR3 sequence (DNA): TGCGCCAGCAGCCAAGGTGTACAGCGGGGGCCCTACGAGCAGTACTTC. Encoded protein: CASSQGVQRGPYEQYF.

The rearrangement links TRBV10-3 to TRBJ2-2, with 9 bases identical to TRBD2. V lost 6 bases, J lost 0 bases, and 5 bases stayed unmatched. The CDR3 loop spans 16 amino acids. Germline V gene lookup returns CDR1 ENHRY and CDR2 SYGVKD. CDR3 in DNA: TGTGCCATCAGGACTAGCGGATTTCCGAACACCGGGGAGCTGTTTTTT. As protein: CAIRTSGFPNTGELFF.

This clone occurred once. The gene calls are TRBV19 and TRBJ2-5; 10 nucleotides match TRBD2. With 10 bases clipped from V and 5 bases from J, the junction kept 19 bases outside the gene matches. This CDR3 has 17 residues. The V gene's germline CDR1 is LNHDA and CDR2 SQIVND (reference sequence). CDR3 residues: CATQRLAGGPDQETQYF. The CDR3 DNA follows: TGTGCCACCCAACGACTAGCGGGCGGACCCGATCAGGAGACCCAGTACTTC.

This sequence joins TRBV7-8 and TRBJ2-7; D possibly corresponds to TRBD1 (7 bases). CDR3 size: 16 residues. The germline V gene has CDR1 SGHVS and CDR2 FQNEAQ. V lost 3 bases, J lost 0 bases, and 15 bases lay in between. The CDR3 sequence is CASSFAGTVNSYEQYF. The CDR3 DNA follows: TGTGCCAGCAGCTTCGCGGGGACAGTCAACTCCTACGAGCAGTACTTC. Full variable domain (remainder filled in from reference TRBV7-8 and TRBJ2-7): GAGVSQSPRYKVAKRGQDVALRCDPISGHVSLFWYQQALGQGPEFLTYFQNEAQLDKSGLPSDRFFAERPEGSVSTLKIQRTQQEDSAVYLCASSFAGTVNSYEQYFGPGTRLTVT.

The V call is TRBV5-4, the J call TRBJ2-3; no firm D call. The length of the CDR3 is 13 residues. V was pared by 7 bases and J by 5 bases, with 14 bases between. Per germline, CDR1 SGHNT and CDR2 YYREEE (reference sequence). The CDR3 spells CASVKRQGDTQYF. CDR3 nucleotide sequence: TGTGCCAGCGTAAAGAGACAAGGAGATACGCAGTATTTT.

The J gene is TRBJ2-7, the V gene TRBV27; 11 bases are shared with TRBD1. The CDR3 is 14 residues long. Germline assignment: CDR1 MNHEY and CDR2 SMNVEV (reference sequence). Trimming cost V 8 bases and J 7 bases; bases outside gene matches: 10. The CDR3 DNA is TGTGCCAGCCGGTACGGACAGGGGGCCCGTGAGCAGTACTTC. It translates to CASRYGQGAREQYF.

CDR3 amino acids: CSVGLADRVGNEQFF. CDR3 DNA sequence: TGCAGCGTCGGCCTCGCTGACAGGGTCGGGAATGAGCAGTTCTTC. V usage is TRBV29-1 and J usage is TRBJ2-1; 7 nucleotides agree with TRBD1. The CDR3 has 15 residues. V shed 6 bases and J 7 bases; nucleotides not matched to a gene: 15. Germline V gives CDR1 SQVTM, CDR2 ANQGSEA.

V and J are TRBV6-5 and TRBJ2-1; 8 bases fit TRBD2. Per the germline V gene, CDR1 is MNHEY and CDR2 is SVGAGI. Trimming at V came to 3 bases and at J to 6 bases, leaving 4 bases not matched to a gene. This CDR3 has 14 amino acids. This CDR3 reads CASSYTSGGNEQFF. CDR3 coding DNA: TGTGCCAGCAGTTATACTAGCGGAGGCAATGAGCAGTTCTTC.

The J gene is TRBJ1-2, the V gene TRBV2; the match to TRBD1 covers 7 bases. This CDR3 is built from 17 residues. The germline CDR1 and CDR2 sequences are SNHLY and FYNNEI. Trimming removed 6 bases from V and 5 bases from J; junction bases left unmatched: 18. DNA of the CDR3: TGTGCCAGCAGAGGCCCAACCCCGGGACAGTACGATTATGGCTACACCTTC. Protein: CASRGPTPGQYDYGYTF.

The V call is TRBV21-1, the J call TRBJ1-4; TRBD1, the table's D call, was not compared with the DNA. TRBV21-1 is flagged as a pseudogene. This CDR3 has 19 amino acids. CDR3 sequence: CASSKEEDNCRPTNEKLFF. Written as DNA, the CDR3 is TGTGCCAGCAGCAAAGAAGAAGACAACTGTCGGCCAACTAATGAAAAACTGTTTTTT.

The count of this clone is one. The chain uses TRBV5-4 and TRBJ2-1; 14 bases are a match to TRBD2. V lost 5 bases, J lost 3 bases, and 16 bases stayed unmatched. This CDR3 spans 20 amino acids. Germline V gene sequence: CDR1 SGHNT, CDR2 YYREEE (reference sequence). The CDR3 loop is CASSHSRGLAGEIYYNEQFF. CDR3 nucleotides: TGTGCCAGCAGTCACTCCCGGGGACTAGCGGGAGAGATTTACTACAATGAGCAGTTCTTC.

This clone has just one count. The chain carries TRBV15 and TRBJ2-7; D uncertain. Germline-derived CDR1 and CDR2 are LNHNV and YYDKDF (reference sequence). The CDR3 extends over 15 amino acids. V dropped 3 bases and J dropped 6 bases, with 18 bases sitting between them. In DNA form, the CDR3 reads TGTGCCACCAGCAGGAGTCCCGTCCCCGATACCGAGCAGTACTTC. It is translated as CATSRSPVPDTEQYF.

The V gene is TRBV11-2, the J gene TRBJ2-1, with D possibly matching TRBD2 (5 bases). The CDR3 contains 15 residues. The V end lost 3 bases, the J end lost 4 bases, and 13 bases lay between the germline ends. Germline CDR1 and CDR2: SGHAT and FQNNGV. CDR3 sequence reads: CASSFYRQRYNEQFF. The DNA of the CDR3 is TGTGCCAGCAGCTTCTATCGGCAGCGGTACAATGAGCAGTTCTTC.

J is TRBJ2-7 and V is TRBV19, with a tentative D call TRBD2 (6 bases). Germline lookup yields CDR1 LNHDA and CDR2 SQIVND (reference sequence). The CDR3 length is 14 residues. V was shortened by 2 bases and J by 0 bases, with 8 bases between the two germline ends. The DNA of the CDR3 is TGTGCCAGTAGTATAATAGCGGACTCCTACGAGCAGTACTTC. This sequence encodes CASSIIADSYEQYF.

This chain joins TRBV11-2 and TRBJ2-2; 7 bases map to TRBD2. Germline loops: CDR1 SGHAT, CDR2 FQNNGV. Losses at the gene ends were 0 bases for V and 6 bases for J; bases not matched to a gene: 16. The CDR3 has 19 amino acids. In DNA, the CDR3 is TGTGCCAGCAGCTTAGATGTGATTGGATCCCCCGCGGGGGCCGGGGAGCTGTTTTTT. This gives the protein CASSLDVIGSPAGAGELFF.